This TCR beta chain was captured in a study of T cells in localized non-small cell lung cancer. The V end was cut by 3 bases, the J end by 5 bases, with 16 bases between. Germline V gives CDR1 KGHSH, CDR2 LQKENI. The CDR3 has 15 residues. The assay was immunoSEQ multiplex PCR, and TCRdb's table has in-frame clones only and misses some. In the table there are some 2,400 clones, about 24% of which are singletons. This clone showed up just a few times. The rearrangement links TRBV18 to TRBJ1-1; D is ambiguous. The clonotype was recovered from a female donor with stage II lung adenocarcinoma. The sample consisted of normal lung tissue next to the tumor, taken before any cancer treatment. The CDR3: CASSPRDGEGTEAFF. CDR3 DNA sequence: TGTGCCAGCTCACCTAGAGACGGAGAAGGAACTGAAGCTTTCTTT. The full variable domain, with the rest looked up from reference TRBV18 and TRBJ1-1, is NAGVMQNPRHLVRRRGQEARLRCSPMKGHSHVYWYRQLPEEGLKFMVYLQKENIIDESGMPKERFSAEFPKEGPSILRIQQVVRGDSAAYFCASSPRDGEGTEAFFGQGTRLTVV.